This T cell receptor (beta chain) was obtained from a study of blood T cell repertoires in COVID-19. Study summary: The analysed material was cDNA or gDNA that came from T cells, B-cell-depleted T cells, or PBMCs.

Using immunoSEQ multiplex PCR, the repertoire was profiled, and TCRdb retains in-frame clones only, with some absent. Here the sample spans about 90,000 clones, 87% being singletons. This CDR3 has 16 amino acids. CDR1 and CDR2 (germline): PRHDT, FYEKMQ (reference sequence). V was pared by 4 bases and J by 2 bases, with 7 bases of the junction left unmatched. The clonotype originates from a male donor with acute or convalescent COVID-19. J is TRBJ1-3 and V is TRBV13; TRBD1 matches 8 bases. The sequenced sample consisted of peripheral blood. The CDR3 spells CASSWGQVAPGNTIYF. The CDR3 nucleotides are TGTGCCAGCAGCTGGGGACAGGTGGCCCCTGGAAACACCATATATTTT. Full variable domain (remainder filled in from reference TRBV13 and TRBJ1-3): AAGVIQSPRHLIKEKRETATLKCYPIPRHDTVYWYQQGPGQDPQFLISFYEKMQSDKGSIPDRFSAQQFSDYHSELNMSSLELGDSALYFCASSWGQVAPGNTIYFGEGSWLTVV.